This T cell receptor (beta chain) was recorded in a study of cytomegalovirus exposure and HLA in healthy donors. PCR used 60 Vbeta primers and 13 Jbeta primers. Assay used: immunoSEQ multiplex PCR; TCRdb lists only in-frame clones, some missing. This table holds about 130,000 clones, roughly 80% found once. On this clone: What it recognizes is unknown.

Points from the study as a whole: The study assumed roughly uniform donor sequencing depth for presence/absence analyses. Cytomegalovirus association was assigned to approximately 160 TCR beta chains.

The TCR originated in a female donor in good health and CMV-seronegative. Sequencing was carried out using PBMCs.

CDR3 sequence reads: CASSFRGPEAFF. The DNA of the CDR3 is TGTGCCAGCAGTTTCAGGGGACCTGAAGCTTTCTTT. This sequence joins TRBV28 and TRBJ1-1; perhaps TRBD1 as D (6 bases). V lost 3 bases, J lost 6 bases, and 8 bases lay in between. CDR3 size: 12 residues. The germline V gene has CDR1 MDHEN and CDR2 SYDVKM.